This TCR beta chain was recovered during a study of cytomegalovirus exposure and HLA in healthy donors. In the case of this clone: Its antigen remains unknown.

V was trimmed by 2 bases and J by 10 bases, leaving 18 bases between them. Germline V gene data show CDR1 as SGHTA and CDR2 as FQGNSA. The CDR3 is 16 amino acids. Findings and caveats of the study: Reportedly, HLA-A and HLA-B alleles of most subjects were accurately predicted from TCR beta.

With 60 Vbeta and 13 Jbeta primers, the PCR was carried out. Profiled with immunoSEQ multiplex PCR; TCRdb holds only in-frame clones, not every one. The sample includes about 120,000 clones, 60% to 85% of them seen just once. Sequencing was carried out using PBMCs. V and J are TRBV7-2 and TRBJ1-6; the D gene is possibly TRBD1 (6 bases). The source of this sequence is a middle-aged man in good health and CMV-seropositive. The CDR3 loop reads CASSLSGAMGQSPLHF. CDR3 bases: TGTGCCAGCAGCTTATCAGGGGCAATGGGGCAATCACCCCTCCACTTT.